These 27 T cell receptor beta chains share one sample of origin, sequenced in a study of blood T cell repertoires in COVID-19. Some clones are missing from TCRdb's copy, which holds only in-frame ones; the method was immunoSEQ multiplex PCR. The data hold about 110,000 clones, with 75% to 90% observed a single time. Sequencing used peripheral blood. These receptor sequences come from a human donor in a cohort sampled during active COVID-19.

This chain uses TRBV5-6 with TRBJ1-2; no definite D call. With 2 bases removed from V and 5 bases from J, the gap between germline ends came to 4 bases. CDR3 length: 11 amino acids. CDR1 is SGHDT, CDR2 YYEEEE, per germline. The CDR3, as DNA: TGTGCCAGCAGCTTCAGATATGGCTACACCTTC. It is translated as CASSFRYGYTF.

The chain combines TRBV6-5 with TRBJ1-5, with 7 bases identical to TRBD1. Losses at the gene ends were 10 bases for V and 3 bases for J; bases not matched to a gene: 3. Germline loops: CDR1 MNHEY, CDR2 SVGAGI. CDR3 length: 12 residues. CDR3 protein: CATQGNNQPQHF. Written as DNA, the CDR3 is TGTGCCACACAGGGGAACAATCAGCCCCAGCATTTT.

This chain links TRBV2 with TRBJ2-7; 8 bases map to TRBD2. CDR1 SNHLY and CDR2 FYNNEI come from the germline V gene. The CDR3 covers 17 residues. The V gene end was trimmed by 6 bases and the J gene end by 3 bases; junction bases not matched to a gene: 16. For the CDR3, the DNA is TGTGCCAGCAGGGTAGGATTTAGCGGGGTGCTAAACTACGAGCAGTACTTC. Its protein is CASRVGFSGVLNYEQYF.

This clone has just one count. CDR3 DNA sequence: TGTGCCAGCAGTTACTTGGACAACAATGAAAAACTGTTTTTT. Its translation: CASSYLDNNEKLFF. The rearrangement uses TRBV6-2 or TRBV6-3 and TRBJ1-4; weak D call: TRBD1 (5 bases). V lost 1 base and J 5 bases, leaving 8 bases between the germline ends. This CDR3 spans 14 amino acids. Germline-derived CDR1 and CDR2 are MNHEY and SVGEGT.

This clone was recorded a few times. The chain has TRBV2 and TRBJ2-7; D perhaps matches TRBD2 (5 bases). Germline-derived CDR1 and CDR2 are SNHLY and FYNNEI. The CDR3 sequence is 14 residues long. Trimming took 6 bases from V and 2 from J, leaving 14 bases between them. The CDR3 DNA sequence: TGTGCCAGCAGCGGCCCAAGCGGTACCTACGAGCAGTACTTC. It is translated as CASSGPSGTYEQYF.

The chain recombines TRBV4-1 with TRBJ1-1, with D tentatively TRBD1 (5 bases). Germline V gene lookup returns CDR1 MGHRA and CDR2 YSYEKL. This CDR3 spans 16 amino acids. The V gene lost 2 bases and the J gene lost 1 base, with 14 bases spanning the gap. CDR3 sequence reads: CASSQRLPGQNTEAFF. The CDR3 nucleotides are TGCGCCAGCAGCCAACGGCTACCTGGACAGAACACTGAAGCTTTCTTT.

V is TRBV25-1 and J is TRBJ1-6, with D tentatively TRBD1 (5 bases). V dropped 7 bases and J dropped 7 bases, with 17 bases sitting between them. Germline CDR1 and CDR2: MGHDK and SYGVNS. The CDR3 has 15 amino acids. The DNA for the CDR3 is TGTGCCAGCACCCCAGGGCGCGGACTAAATTCACCCCTCCACTTT. As protein: CASTPGRGLNSPLHF.

The chain is built from TRBV3-1 (or the pseudogene TRBV3-2) and TRBJ2-7; 14 nucleotides align to TRBD2. The CDR3 loop spans 17 amino acids. V lost 4 bases and J lost 3; bases outside the gene matches: 8. Germline CDR1 LGHDT, CDR2 YNNKEL (reference sequence). The CDR3 coding sequence is TGTGCCAGCAGCCTACGACTAGCGGGGGGGAAATACTACGAGCAGTACTTC. As protein: CASSLRLAGGKYYEQYF.

This clone is a singleton in its sample. The chain combines TRBV4-2 with TRBJ2-1; 8 bases fit TRBD2. Germline values: CDR1 LGHNA, CDR2 YNFKEQ. Losses at the gene ends were 2 bases for V and 10 bases for J; bases not matched to a gene: 13. This CDR3 comprises 16 residues. CDR3 region: CASSQTTGGPVGEQFF. DNA for the CDR3: TGTGCCAGCAGCCAAACCACGGGGGGGCCGGTTGGGGAGCAGTTCTTC.

The chain carries TRBV3-1 (or the pseudogene TRBV3-2) and TRBJ1-5; D remains unclear. The CDR3 sequence is 14 residues long. Trimming removed 0 bases at V and 2 bases at J, with 5 bases between. Germline V CDR1 and CDR2: LGHDT, YNNKEL (reference sequence). The CDR3, as DNA: TGTGCCAGCAGCCAAGACGCGGGCAATCAGCCCCAGCATTTT. As protein: CASSQDAGNQPQHF.

V is TRBV5-1 and J is TRBJ2-1; weak D call: TRBD2 (6 bases). The V and J ends lost 3 bases and 4 bases respectively, with 17 bases between them. Per germline, CDR1 SGHRS and CDR2 YFSETQ. The CDR3 loop spans 16 amino acids. In nucleotides, the CDR3 is TGCGCCAGCAGCTGGGGCAGGGAGGCCCATTACAATGAGCAGTTCTTC. As protein: CASSWGREAHYNEQFF.

The rearrangement links TRBV4-3 to TRBJ2-1; weak D call: TRBD2 (7 bases). Germline V gene data show CDR1 as LGHNA and CDR2 as YSLEER. The CDR3 consists of 16 residues. Trimming removed 3 bases at V and 6 bases at J, with 18 bases between. The CDR3 bases are TGCGCCAGCAGCCAGGATCAACAGGGACTACCCAATGAGCAGTTCTTC. This gives the protein CASSQDQQGLPNEQFF.

The chain links TRBV6-5 to TRBJ2-7, with D perhaps matching TRBD1 (6 bases). Trimming left V 2 bases short and J 1 base short, with 15 bases between. The germline V gene has CDR1 MNHEY and CDR2 SVGAGI. The CDR3 spans 16 residues. DNA of the CDR3: TGTGCCAGCAGTTACGGCCACAGGGAGACTTCCTACGAGCAGTACTTC. Protein product: CASSYGHRETSYEQYF.

On this clone: The same CDR3 can be traced to other DNA sequences in this sample. This chain connects TRBV27 to TRBJ1-5; D gene uncertain. Germline V gene sequence: CDR1 MNHEY, CDR2 SMNVEV (reference sequence). The length of the CDR3 is 13 residues. Trimming pared 5 bases from V and 4 bases from J, leaving 9 bases between. CDR3 loop: CASSGSGNQPQHF. CDR3 coding DNA: TGTGCCAGCAGTGGGTCGGGGAATCAGCCCCAGCATTTT.

The chain links TRBV4-3 to TRBJ2-1, with 7 bases aligning to TRBD2. The CDR3 has 17 residues. Trimming took 1 base from V and 7 from J; bases not matched to a gene: 13. Germline CDR1 reads LGHNA; CDR2 reads YSLEER. Written as DNA, the CDR3 is TGCGCCAGCAGCCAAGGGCGGGGGTCCCCTGCTGTTAATGAGCAGTTCTTC. Translated, it gives CASSQGRGSPAVNEQFF.

This chain joins TRBV9 and TRBJ2-3, with 7 bases identical to TRBD2. Per the germline V gene, CDR1 is SGDLS and CDR2 is YYNGEE. The CDR3 is made up of 15 amino acids. Trimming at V came to 0 bases and at J to 0 bases, leaving 1 base not matched to a gene. DNA for the CDR3: TGTGCCAGCAGCGTAGTCGGGGGGAGCACAGATACGCAGTATTTT. Encoded protein: CASSVVGGSTDTQYF.

The J gene is TRBJ1-4, the V gene TRBV6-6; 9 bases fit TRBD1. CDR3 length: 16 amino acids. Per the germline V gene, CDR1 is MNHNY and CDR2 is SVGAGI (reference sequence). The J segment lost 5 bases and the V segment lost 0 bases, leaving 4 bases of the junction unmatched. Written as DNA, the CDR3 is TGTGCCAGCAGTTACTCGAGGACAGGGGAGAATGAAAAACTGTTTTTT. This translates into CASSYSRTGENEKLFF.

The chain joins TRBV28 to TRBJ2-7, with 8 bases that match TRBD1. The germline V gene has CDR1 MDHEN and CDR2 SYDVKM. J gave up 5 bases and V 6 bases, and 9 bases lay outside the gene matches. CDR3 length: 14 residues. The CDR3 protein is CASRRQGKNHEQYF. CDR3 DNA: TGTGCCAGCAGGAGACAGGGGAAGAACCACGAGCAGTACTTC.

The V gene is TRBV19, the J gene TRBJ2-2; the match to TRBD1 covers 7 bases. Germline CDR1 is LNHDA and CDR2 is SQIVND (reference sequence). The CDR3 contains 17 residues. With 6 bases clipped from V and 4 bases from J, the junction kept 14 bases outside the gene matches. The CDR3 region is CASRPRPQGYGTGELFF. The CDR3 region has the DNA TGTGCCAGTAGACCGAGACCACAGGGGTATGGCACCGGGGAGCTGTTTTTT.

This clone was counted only a few times. The gene calls are TRBV5-1 and TRBJ1-2; tentatively, D is TRBD1 (6 bases). The CDR3 covers 16 residues. From germline, CDR1 is SGHRS and CDR2 YFSETQ. Trimming left V 0 bases short and J 2 bases short, with 14 bases between. For the CDR3, the DNA is TGCGCCAGCAGCTTGGTCGTTGGGGACACCAACTATGGCTACACCTTC. Translated, it gives CASSLVVGDTNYGYTF.

This rearrangement joins TRBV5-4 to TRBJ2-1; 9 nucleotides match TRBD2. V trimming: 0 bases; J trimming: 0 bases; junction bases outside the gene matches: 1. The CDR3 length is 16 residues. Per germline, CDR1 SGHNT and CDR2 YYREEE (reference sequence). Here the CDR3 DNA reads TGTGCCAGCAGCTTGGGTAGCGGGGGCTCCTACAATGAGCAGTTCTTC. Translated, it gives CASSLGSGGSYNEQFF.

This clone was picked up one time. V usage is TRBV20-1 and J usage is TRBJ1-6; D uncertain. Germline lookup yields CDR1 DFQATT and CDR2 SNEGSKA (reference sequence). This CDR3 is 13 amino acids long. V lost 3 bases and J 13 bases, leaving 16 bases between the germline ends. CDR3 DNA: TGCAGTGCTAGTAAAAACCTTCAGAACCCCCTCCACTTT. Translation gives CSASKNLQNPLHF.

The J gene is TRBJ2-4, the V gene TRBV5-1; possible D gene TRBD1, 5 bases. The CDR3 totals 15 residues. Germline V gives CDR1 SGHRS, CDR2 YFSETQ. Trimming removed 0 bases from V and 5 bases from J, with 12 bases in between. CDR3 in amino acids: CASSLAPGWQNIQYF. The CDR3 bases are TGCGCCAGCAGCTTGGCACCAGGGTGGCAAAACATTCAGTACTTC.

This sequence joins TRBV9 and TRBJ2-2; the D gene is possibly TRBD1 (7 bases). CDR3 size: 20 residues. Germline V gene lookup returns CDR1 SGDLS and CDR2 YYNGEE. The ends were cut back, 3 bases at V and 5 bases at J, with 29 bases in the middle. In nucleotides, the CDR3 is TGTGCCAGCAGCGACCTCGGGGACTCTCGAGGGGGCGCGAGAACCGGGGAGCTGTTTTTT. Translating it yields CASSDLGDSRGGARTGELFF.

The chain carries TRBV6-7 and TRBJ2-6, with D tentatively TRBD1 (6 bases). TRBV6-7 is sorted into the ORF group, with uncertain function. This CDR3 has 17 residues. Trimming took 6 bases from V and 4 from J, leaving 19 bases between them. The CDR3 sequence is CASRPNKSGAGANVLTF. CDR3 in DNA: TGTGCCAGCAGGCCCAACAAATCAGGGGCCGGGGCCAACGTCCTGACTTTC.

The V and J genes are TRBV6-5 and TRBJ1-4, with D perhaps matching TRBD1 (5 bases). CDR1 and CDR2 from the germline V gene are MNHEY and SVGAGI. The CDR3 is made up of 16 amino acids. V shed 0 bases and J shed 3 bases, with 11 bases lying between them. This CDR3 reads CASSYSKQGSNEKLFF. The CDR3 DNA follows: TGTGCCAGCAGTTACTCGAAGCAGGGCTCTAATGAAAAACTGTTTTTT.

This chain links TRBV6-5 with TRBJ2-7; TRBD2 is a possible D gene (5 bases). This CDR3 is 14 amino acids long. Trimming took off 5 bases at V and 7 bases at J, with 18 bases between the two ends. Germline CDR1 and CDR2: MNHEY and SVGAGI. CDR3 sequence (DNA): TGTGCCAGCAGTCCCTCTCACGGAAGGGAGGAGCAGTACTTC. Its protein product is CASSPSHGREEQYF.